This T cell receptor (beta chain) was recorded in a study of T cell repertoires in cytomegalovirus infection. Looking at the study overall: The public TCR beta signatures pointed to both CMV infection and matching HLA type. Study-level findings and limits: People with CMV and the relevant HLA were identified by cumulative public TCR beta family frequency. The response measured ex vivo was dominated by TCR beta clonotypes (HLA-C-restricted and CMV-specific).

The CDR3 totals 15 residues. The V gene end was trimmed by 1 base and the J gene end by 8 bases; junction bases not matched to a gene: 7. The germline gives CDR1 SEHNR, CDR2 FQNEAQ (reference sequence). TCRdb reanalysed the reads using MiXCR and keeps one entry per CDR3 protein. The data show 270,000 or so distinct CDR3 sequences, over 15% seen once. This clonotype was recorded at least ten times. Its specificity is not known. This clonotype originated in a human donor in good health (CMV status not recorded). Some clones in this sample may be carry-over from other donors' samples. The J gene is TRBJ2-1, the V gene TRBV7-9; 8 bases match TRBD1. The sequencing input was CD8+ T cells from PBMCs. The CDR3 nucleotides read TGTGCCAGCAGCTTAGGGGCAGGGGGCAAGGATGAGCAGTTCTTC. It yields the protein CASSLGAGGKDEQFF.